These 20 T cell receptor beta chains originate from one sample sequenced in a study of vaccination effects on CD4 cells after COVID-19. TCRdb's table, derived via immunoSEQ multiplex PCR, lists solely in-frame clones and lacks some. The data contain roughly 26,000 clones, around 82% of them singletons. Antigen-specific CD4+ T cells were expanded (with viral peptide pools) by the ViraFEST assay ahead of sequencing. Following 10 days of culture, CD4+ T cells were isolated. SARS-CoV-2 infection was confirmed by PCR in the person between March and December 2020. Their antigen targets remain unknown. The input for sequencing was CD4+ T cells from PBMCs cultured with HCoV-NL63 spike peptides, taken before COVID-19 vaccination. The receptors were sampled from a human donor who had a prior SARS-CoV-2 infection.

This clone qualifies as medium-sized. The chain recombines TRBV25-1 with TRBJ2-2; TRBD1 matches 8 bases. CDR3 length: 17 residues. Unmatched junction bases numbered 12, after V lost 2 bases and J lost 7 bases. CDR1 is MGHDK, CDR2 SYGVNS, per germline. The CDR3, as DNA: TGTGCCAGCAGTGAACCGACTCCGGGACAGGATTTCGGGGAGCTGTTTTTT. This sequence encodes CASSEPTPGQDFGELFF.

CDR3 sequence: CASSYLRDTYNSPLHF. The CDR3 bases are TGTGCCAGCAGCTACCTCCGGGACACCTATAATTCACCCCTCCACTTT. The genes are TRBV5-6 and TRBJ1-6; possible D gene TRBD1, 6 bases. CDR1 is SGHDT and CDR2 is YYEEEE in the germline V gene. V lost 3 bases, J lost 2 bases, and 12 bases lay in between. This CDR3 region has 16 residues.

The chain combines TRBV19 with TRBJ1-2, with D perhaps matching TRBD1 (6 bases). From germline, CDR1 is LNHDA and CDR2 SQIVND (reference sequence). The CDR3 extends over 13 amino acids. V lost 4 bases and J 3 bases, leaving 9 bases between the germline ends. The CDR3 DNA is TGTGCCAGTAGTACGGACAGCTACTATGGCTACACCTTC. This sequence encodes CASSTDSYYGYTF.

The V and J genes are TRBV6-2 or TRBV6-3 and TRBJ2-1; 9 bases are a match to TRBD1. Germline lookup yields CDR1 MNHEY and CDR2 SVGEGT. The CDR3 loop spans 15 amino acids. V shed 6 bases and J 7 bases; nucleotides not matched to a gene: 10. In DNA form, the CDR3 reads TGTGCCAGCAGCACCACGGGACAGGGTCGAAATGAGCAGTTCTTC. The encoded protein is CASSTTGQGRNEQFF.

V is TRBV27 and J is TRBJ1-1; 7 bases match TRBD1. The CDR3 is 14 residues long. Germline lookup yields CDR1 MNHEY and CDR2 SMNVEV (reference sequence). With V trimmed by 5 bases and J by 1 base, 4 bases remained unmatched. The CDR3 is CASSPTGENTEAFF. CDR3 DNA: TGTGCCAGCAGTCCAACAGGGGAGAACACTGAAGCTTTCTTT.

The chain recombines TRBV5-1 with TRBJ2-2; 9 positions match TRBD2. Germline CDR1 SGHRS, CDR2 YFSETQ. The CDR3 length is 17 residues. The V segment lost 0 bases and the J segment 3 bases; nucleotides outside the gene matches: 6. This CDR3 reads CASSLGPAGGDTGELFF. The CDR3 DNA follows: TGCGCCAGCAGCTTGGGGCCAGCGGGAGGAGACACCGGGGAGCTGTTTTTT. The full variable domain, with the rest looked up from reference TRBV5-1 and TRBJ2-2, is KAGVTQTPRYLIKTRGQQVTLSCSPISGHRSVSWYQQTPGQGLQFLFEYFSETQRNKGNFPGRFSGRQFSNSRSEMNVSTLELGDSALYLCASSLGPAGGDTGELFFGEGSRLTVL.

This sequence joins TRBV6-5 and TRBJ2-5; D perhaps matches TRBD2 (7 bases). Germline V gene sequence: CDR1 MNHEY, CDR2 SVGAGI. The ends were cut back, 6 bases at V and 6 bases at J, with 20 bases in the middle. This CDR3 spans 15 amino acids. The CDR3 loop reads CASSSGRGGGQTQYF. In DNA, the CDR3 is TGTGCCAGCAGCTCTGGGAGGGGGGGCGGGCAGACCCAGTACTTC.

The rearrangement uses TRBV7-9 and TRBJ2-1; D assignment may be TRBD1 or TRBD2 (5 bases each). The length of the CDR3 is 15 residues. Trimming left V 3 bases short and J 4 bases short, with 13 bases between. Germline-derived CDR1 and CDR2 are SEHNR and FQNEAQ (reference sequence). The CDR3 reads CASSFQGENYNEQFF. Here the CDR3 DNA reads TGTGCCAGCAGCTTCCAAGGGGAGAATTACAATGAGCAGTTCTTC.

The rearrangement joins TRBV6-6 to TRBJ2-3, with 10 bases fitting TRBD2. V dropped 6 bases and J dropped 4; count of bases not matched to a gene: 4. The CDR3 has 14 amino acids. Germline-derived CDR1 and CDR2 are MNHNY and SVGAGI (reference sequence). CDR3 protein: CASRERGGPDTQYF. CDR3 nucleotide sequence: TGTGCCAGCAGAGAGCGGGGGGGCCCAGATACGCAGTATTTT.

This rearrangement joins TRBV9 to TRBJ2-5, with D perhaps assigned TRBD1 or TRBD2 (7 bases each). Trimming shortened V by 3 bases and J by 3 bases, and 12 bases separated the two germline ends. There are 14 residues in the CDR3. CDR1 is SGDLS and CDR2 is YYNGEE in the germline V gene. This CDR3 is CASSEGAGEETQYF. The CDR3 nucleotides read TGTGCCAGCAGCGAGGGGGCGGGAGAAGAGACCCAGTACTTC.

This clone has just a few counts. This chain joins TRBV2 and TRBJ1-4; 9 nucleotides align to TRBD1. The CDR3 contains 14 residues. Germline values: CDR1 SNHLY, CDR2 FYNNEI. After removal of 9 bases from V and 6 bases from J, the junction contained 8 bases not matched to a gene. CDR3 coding DNA: TGTGCCAGTGAACCGGGACAGGGTTATGAAAAACTGTTTTTT. Translated: CASEPGQGYEKLFF.

The genes are TRBV30 and TRBJ2-3, with D unresolved. There are 11 residues in the CDR3. V lost 2 bases and J lost 5, with 5 bases in between. The germline CDR1 and CDR2 sequences are GTSNPN and SVGIG (reference sequence). The CDR3: CAWSWGDTQYF. CDR3 bases: TGTGCCTGGAGTTGGGGAGATACGCAGTATTTT. Variable domain in full (rest from reference TRBV30 and TRBJ2-3): SQTIHQWPATLVQPVGSPLSLECTVEGTSNPNLYWYRQAAGRGLQLLFYSVGIGQISSEVPQNLSASRPQDRQFILSSKKLLLSDSGFYLCAWSWGDTQYFGPGTRLTVL.

This chain links TRBV7-9 with TRBJ2-2; D unclear. This CDR3 is 16 amino acids long. Germline V gives CDR1 SEHNR, CDR2 FQNEAQ (reference sequence). V was trimmed by 5 bases and J by 2 bases, leaving 15 bases between them. The CDR3 loop is CASSPLWAENTGELFF. CDR3 sequence (DNA): TGTGCCAGCAGCCCGCTTTGGGCGGAAAACACCGGGGAGCTGTTTTTT.

This clone is medium-sized by share. The chain has TRBV3-1 (or the pseudogene TRBV3-2) and TRBJ1-2; D not resolved. V was clipped by 1 base and J by 7 bases, with 16 bases between them. The germline V gene has CDR1 LGHDT and CDR2 YNNKEL (reference sequence). The CDR3 is 15 residues long. CDR3 DNA sequence: TGTGCCAGCAGCCAAGTAGGGTGGTGGGGAATTGGCTACACCTTC. Translated: CASSQVGWWGIGYTF.

The chain has TRBV25-1 and TRBJ2-7, with D unresolved. Trimming pared 8 bases from V and 3 bases from J, leaving 14 bases between. The germline CDR1 and CDR2 sequences are MGHDK and SYGVNS. CDR3 length: 13 amino acids. CDR3 sequence: CASLRTAVYEQYF. The CDR3, as DNA: TGTGCCAGCCTGAGGACGGCAGTCTACGAGCAGTACTTC.

This chain joins TRBV4-3 and TRBJ1-5; D possibly corresponds to TRBD1 (6 bases). CDR1 and CDR2 from the germline V gene are LGHNA and YSLEER. The V gene lost 0 bases and the J gene lost 7 bases, with 13 bases spanning the gap. The CDR3 has 15 residues. The CDR3 here is CASSQDLRGSQPQHF. The CDR3 nucleotides are TGCGCCAGCAGCCAAGACTTAAGGGGGTCGCAGCCCCAGCATTTT.

This clone appeared once. The V and J genes are TRBV5-1 and TRBJ2-3; 7 bases align to TRBD2. The CDR3 is 15 residues long. Per germline, CDR1 SGHRS and CDR2 YFSETQ. J gave up 2 bases and V 8 bases, and 11 bases lay outside the gene matches. The CDR3 here is CASQNQAGITDTQYF. The CDR3 DNA reads as TGCGCCAGTCAGAATCAAGCGGGGATCACAGATACGCAGTATTTT.

The V gene is TRBV18, the J gene TRBJ1-4; possibly TRBD1 for D (6 bases). Germline V CDR1 and CDR2: KGHSH, LQKENI. The germline V and J ends were trimmed by 2 bases and 6 bases, with 7 bases remaining between them. The CDR3 runs to 13 residues. The CDR3 here is CASSPKGDEKLFF. The CDR3 DNA follows: TGTGCCAGCTCACCAAAGGGGGATGAAAAACTGTTTTTT. Full variable domain (remainder filled in from reference TRBV18 and TRBJ1-4): NAGVMQNPRHLVRRRGQEARLRCSPMKGHSHVYWYRQLPEEGLKFMVYLQKENIIDESGMPKERFSAEFPKEGPSILRIQQVVRGDSAAYFCASSPKGDEKLFFGSGTQLSVL.

The chain joins TRBV4-1 to TRBJ1-1; the D is unclear. CDR3 length equals 12 residues. Trimming left V 2 bases short and J 5 bases short, with 6 bases between. Germline loops: CDR1 MGHRA, CDR2 YSYEKL. The DNA of the CDR3 is TGCGCCAGCAGCCAACCCTATACTGAAGCTTTCTTT. This translates into CASSQPYTEAFF.

This chain links TRBV7-9 with TRBJ1-5, with no clear D. V was shortened by 1 base and J by 1 base, with 2 bases between the two germline ends. The CDR3 loop spans 13 amino acids. Germline assignment: CDR1 SEHNR and CDR2 FQNEAQ (reference sequence). CDR3 DNA: TGTGCCAGCAGCTTAGACAGCAATCAGCCCCAGCATTTT. It specifies CASSLDSNQPQHF. Drawing the rest from reference TRBV7-9 and TRBJ1-5, the complete variable domain is DTGVSQNPRHKITKRGQNVTFRCDPISEHNRLYWYRQTLGQGPEFLTYFQNEAQLEKSRLLSDRFSAERPKGSFSTLEIQRTEQGDSAMYLCASSLDSNQPQHFGDGTRLSIL.